A single sample gave rise to the 29 T cell receptor beta chains below, sequenced in a study of T cell repertoires in cytomegalovirus infection. No antigen is known for these receptors. TCRdb redid the calling of the reads with MiXCR, one entry per CDR3 protein. The sample records around 500,000 distinct CDR3 sequences, about 42% being singletons. The sequencing here drew on cultured PBMCs, taken from culture after CMV antigen stimulation. These receptors came from a human donor in good health (CMV status not recorded). Some clones in this sample may be carry-over from other donors' samples.

In its sample, this clonotype was seen many times. The V gene is TRBV7-2, the J gene TRBJ2-3; tentatively, D is TRBD1 or TRBD2 (5 bases each). The V gene lost 7 bases and the J gene lost 4 bases, with 15 bases spanning the gap. Germline V gene data show CDR1 as SGHTA and CDR2 as FQGNSA. The CDR3 sequence is 14 residues long. CDR3 nucleotides: TGTGCCAGCACCCTTACCGGGACCCCAGATACGCAGTATTTT. The encoded protein is CASTLTGTPDTQYF.

In its sample, this clonotype was seen a few times. The CDR3 DNA follows: TGTGCCAGCAGCACCGACATAGAAGCTTTCTTT. Amino acids: CASSTDIEAFF. The chain combines TRBV6-6 with TRBJ1-1; D remains ambiguous. The germline V gene encodes CDR1 MNHNY and CDR2 SVGAGI (reference sequence). V lost 6 bases and J lost 8, with 10 bases in between. This CDR3 is built from 11 residues.

V gene TRBV5-1 combines with J gene TRBJ2-7; possible D gene TRBD2, 6 bases. The CDR3 runs 15 residues. The V gene's germline CDR1 is SGHRS and CDR2 YFSETQ. Trimming pared 3 bases from V and 0 bases from J, leaving 13 bases between. In DNA form, the CDR3 reads TGCGCCAGCAGCTCCTTAGCGGAGAGCTCCTACGAGCAGTACTTC. This codes for CASSSLAESSYEQYF.

This clonotype was seen more than once but under ten times. This sequence joins TRBV19 and TRBJ1-5; D uncertain. V dropped 7 bases and J dropped 5 bases, with 15 bases sitting between them. Germline assignment: CDR1 LNHDA and CDR2 SQIVND (reference sequence). The CDR3 consists of 14 residues. The CDR3: CASTGGDGYQPQHF. The CDR3 DNA follows: TGTGCCAGTACGGGCGGGGATGGGTATCAGCCCCAGCATTTT. Filled out from reference TRBV19 and TRBJ1-5, the complete variable domain reads DGGITQSPKYLFRKEGQNVTLSCEQNLNHDAMYWYRQDPGQGLRLIYYSQIVNDFQKGDIAEGYSVSREKKESFPLTVTSAQKNPTAFYLCASTGGDGYQPQHFGDGTRLSIL.

This clonotype was recorded a few times. The chain joins TRBV27 to TRBJ1-1, with TRBD1 matching over 9 bases. J gave up 4 bases and V 0 bases, and 3 bases lay outside the gene matches. Germline lookup yields CDR1 MNHEY and CDR2 SMNVEV (reference sequence). The CDR3 spans 15 residues. CDR3 region: CASSLSGTGFTEAFF. CDR3 bases: TGTGCCAGCAGTTTATCGGGGACAGGGTTCACTGAAGCTTTCTTT.

Only one count was recorded for this clonotype. The chain has TRBV7-8 and TRBJ2-7, with D possibly being TRBD1 (5 bases). V lost 2 bases and J lost 6, with 14 bases in between. The CDR3 loop spans 14 amino acids. The germline CDR1 and CDR2 sequences are SGHVS and FQNEAQ. The CDR3 DNA reads as TGTGCCAGCAGCTTAACCAGGGCCCCATCCGAGCAGTACTTC. It is translated as CASSLTRAPSEQYF.

The chain recombines TRBV11-2 with TRBJ2-3; TRBD2 might be the D (6 bases). Per the germline V gene, CDR1 is SGHAT and CDR2 is FQNNGV. This CDR3 spans 15 amino acids. Trimming cost V 4 bases and J 6 bases, with 17 bases left between them. The CDR3, as DNA: TGTGCCAGCAGCTCGGACTACCGGATAGGGGATACGCAGTATTTT. It encodes CASSSDYRIGDTQYF.

This clonotype has a handful of counts. J is TRBJ2-3 and V is TRBV7-8, with D unclear. The CDR3 runs 14 residues. The germline gives CDR1 SGHVS, CDR2 FQNEAQ. With 5 bases removed from V and 5 bases from J, the gap between germline ends came to 14 bases. The DNA of the CDR3 is TGTGCCAGCAGCACAACGCCCCTTGGAGATACGCAGTATTTT. Residues: CASSTTPLGDTQYF.

The V gene is TRBV28, the J gene TRBJ1-5; D remains ambiguous. Trimming cost V 3 bases and J 6 bases, with 9 bases left between them. Germline V gene sequence: CDR1 MDHEN, CDR2 SYDVKM. The CDR3 length is 13 residues. In DNA form, the CDR3 reads TGTGCCAGCAGTTTCGGTTTCGTTCAGCCCCAGCATTTT. Protein: CASSFGFVQPQHF. Full variable domain (remainder filled in from reference TRBV28 and TRBJ1-5): DVKVTQSSRYLVKRTGEKVFLECVQDMDHENMFWYRQDPGLGLRLIYFSYDVKMKEKGDIPEGYSVSREKKERFSLILESASTNQTSMYLCASSFGFVQPQHFGDGTRLSIL.

The J gene is TRBJ2-3, the V gene TRBV4-3; a weak D match, TRBD2 (6 bases). CDR3 length: 14 amino acids. The V end lost 0 bases, the J end lost 5 bases, and 9 bases lay between the germline ends. The germline gives CDR1 LGHNA, CDR2 YSLEER. The CDR3 here is CASSQEGGGDTQYF. The CDR3 nucleotides are TGCGCCAGCAGCCAAGAGGGGGGAGGAGATACGCAGTATTTT.

The genes are TRBV5-5 and TRBJ2-5, with D possibly matching TRBD2 (6 bases). V was cut by 4 bases and J by 5 bases, with 15 bases left in between. Germline CDR1 is SGHKS and CDR2 is YYEKEE (reference sequence). This CDR3 spans 14 amino acids. The CDR3 sequence: CASSRDSGRETQYF. The CDR3 DNA follows: TGTGCCAGCAGCCGGGACTCCGGTAGGGAGACCCAGTACTTC.

The rearrangement joins TRBV7-2 to TRBJ1-1; 8 nucleotides agree with TRBD1. The CDR3 totals 14 residues. The V gene end was trimmed by 3 bases and the J gene end by 4 bases; junction bases not matched to a gene: 4. From germline, CDR1 is SGHTA and CDR2 FQGNSA. Here the CDR3 DNA reads TGTGCCAGCAGCTTCAGGGGGCAGGTCACTGAAGCTTTCTTT. Protein: CASSFRGQVTEAFF.

This clonotype showed up just a few times. The V gene is TRBV7-6, the J gene TRBJ2-1, with 9 nucleotides matching TRBD2. V lost 1 base and J lost 4; bases outside the gene matches: 8. CDR1 is SGHVS and CDR2 is FNYEAQ in the germline V gene. CDR3 length: 17 amino acids. Written as DNA, the CDR3 is TGTGCCAGCAGCTTAGGGGGCGGGAGGGCCCTGTACAATGAGCAGTTCTTC. As protein: CASSLGGGRALYNEQFF.

The chain carries TRBV5-4 and TRBJ1-1; 10 bases fit TRBD1. The CDR3 covers 16 residues. Unmatched junction bases numbered 6, after V lost 4 bases and J lost 0 bases. Germline V gene sequence: CDR1 SGHNT, CDR2 YYREEE (reference sequence). The CDR3 protein is CASSTRQGALNTEAFF. Written as DNA, the CDR3 is TGTGCCAGCAGCACAAGACAGGGGGCTCTGAACACTGAAGCTTTCTTT.

The table lists this clonotype with a few counts. DNA of the CDR3: TGTGCCAGCAGCCCGCGTAGCCTCTCCTACGAGCAGTACTTC. Residues: CASSPRSLSYEQYF. This chain joins TRBV7-2 and TRBJ2-7, with D unresolved. Germline V gene lookup returns CDR1 SGHTA and CDR2 FQGNSA. The CDR3 is made up of 14 amino acids. Trimming pared 5 bases from V and 0 bases from J, leaving 11 bases between. Complete variable domain (other parts from reference TRBV7-2 and TRBJ2-7): GAGVSQSPSNKVTEKGKDVELRCDPISGHTALYWYRQSLGQGLEFLIYFQGNSAPDKSGLPSDRFSAERTGGSVSTLTIQRTQQEDSAVYLCASSPRSLSYEQYFGPGTRLTVT.

The J gene is TRBJ1-6, the V gene TRBV7-2, with D uncertain. Germline V gene lookup returns CDR1 SGHTA and CDR2 FQGNSA. This CDR3 comprises 13 residues. V lost 6 bases to trimming and J lost 7 bases, with 10 bases between them. The CDR3 loop is CASRDSRNSPLHF. CDR3 DNA: TGTGCCAGCAGGGACTCGAGAAATTCACCCCTCCACTTT.

This chain connects TRBV4-2 to TRBJ1-5; TRBD1 is a possible D gene (6 bases). V was shortened by 4 bases and J by 5 bases, with 15 bases between the two germline ends. CDR1 and CDR2 from the germline V gene are LGHNA and YNFKEQ. The CDR3 length is 15 residues. The CDR3 loop reads CASSPPDSLDQPQHF. CDR3 nucleotide sequence: TGTGCCAGCAGCCCACCGGACAGTCTAGATCAGCCCCAGCATTTT.

This clonotype was observed a single time. The CDR3 DNA reads as TGTGCCAGCAGTTTACAATGGGGAGATACGCAGTATTTT. Its protein is CASSLQWGDTQYF. V is TRBV12-3 or TRBV12-4 and J is TRBJ2-3; D uncertain. CDR3 size: 13 residues. Trimming stripped 2 bases from V and 5 bases from J, with 8 bases between.

J is TRBJ2-1 and V is TRBV18, with 7 bases lining up with TRBD2. With 2 bases clipped from V and 7 bases from J, the junction kept 2 bases outside the gene matches. This CDR3 contains 13 residues. Germline CDR1 KGHSH, CDR2 LQKENI. CDR3 sequence (DNA): TGTGCCAGCTCACCAGGACTAGAAAATGAGCAGTTCTTC. It codes for CASSPGLENEQFF.

V and J are TRBV7-2 and TRBJ1-1, with 8 bases matching TRBD1. The CDR3 is 14 residues long. In germline, CDR1 is SGHTA, CDR2 FQGNSA. V dropped 5 bases and J dropped 3; count of bases not matched to a gene: 5. The CDR3 nucleotides read TGTGCCAGCAGCGTGCAGGGGGCCTACACTGAAGCTTTCTTT. It specifies CASSVQGAYTEAFF.

The chain carries TRBV5-4 and TRBJ2-5, with a weak D call TRBD2 (6 bases). V lost 0 bases and J lost 4, with 13 bases in between. The germline CDR1 and CDR2 sequences are SGHNT and YYREEE (reference sequence). This CDR3 has 15 residues. Here the CDR3 DNA reads TGTGCCAGCAGCTTGGAATCGGGACTCCCAGAGACCCAGTACTTC. It specifies CASSLESGLPETQYF.

This clonotype was recorded a few times. The rearrangement uses TRBV5-6 and TRBJ2-7, with 8 nucleotides matching TRBD2. V was clipped by 2 bases and J by 6 bases; unmatched bases: 4. The germline CDR1 and CDR2 sequences are SGHDT and YYEEEE. This CDR3 has 13 residues. The CDR3 loop is CASSFGRGVEQYF. The CDR3 region has the DNA TGTGCCAGCAGCTTTGGGCGGGGGGTCGAGCAGTACTTC.

The chain recombines TRBV19 with TRBJ1-1; D unclear. The CDR3 extends over 15 amino acids. Trimming removed 1 base at V and 3 bases at J, with 12 bases between. The germline V gene encodes CDR1 LNHDA and CDR2 SQIVND (reference sequence). The CDR3 DNA sequence: TGTGCCAGTAGTATAGGGCCGGGTACGGACACTGAAGCTTTCTTT. This translates into CASSIGPGTDTEAFF.

This clonotype was detected only once. The V and J genes are TRBV6-5 and TRBJ2-5; no clear D gene. The CDR3 totals 11 residues. Germline CDR1 reads MNHEY; CDR2 reads SVGAGI. Trimming cost V 7 bases and J 3 bases, with 6 bases left between them. The CDR3 DNA follows: TGTGCCAGCACTCGAGAAGAGACCCAGTACTTC. Amino acid sequence: CASTREETQYF.

This clonotype has a handful of counts. The gene calls are TRBV7-2 and TRBJ2-3, with TRBD2 matching 11 bases. V lost 2 bases and J lost 6; bases outside the gene matches: 7. The CDR3 runs to 16 residues. The V gene's germline CDR1 is SGHTA and CDR2 FQGNSA. The chain's CDR3 is CASSLRLAGPGDTQYF. CDR3 DNA: TGTGCCAGCAGCTTACGACTAGCGGGACCCGGGGATACGCAGTATTTT. Full variable domain (outside the CDR3, taken from reference TRBV7-2 and TRBJ2-3): GAGVSQSPSNKVTEKGKDVELRCDPISGHTALYWYRQSLGQGLEFLIYFQGNSAPDKSGLPSDRFSAERTGGSVSTLTIQRTQQEDSAVYLCASSLRLAGPGDTQYFGPGTRLTVL.

This rearrangement joins TRBV12-3 or TRBV12-4 to TRBJ1-1; D ambiguous. There are 14 residues in the CDR3. V lost 3 bases to trimming and J lost 2 bases, with 10 bases between them. CDR3 in amino acids: CASSFQGRNTEAFF. CDR3 DNA sequence: TGTGCCAGCAGTTTCCAAGGGCGTAACACTGAAGCTTTCTTT.

The gene calls are TRBV28 and TRBJ2-4; TRBD1 is a possible D gene (5 bases). V lost 2 bases to trimming and J lost 0 bases, with 17 bases between them. The CDR3 covers 18 residues. Germline values: CDR1 MDHEN, CDR2 SYDVKM. The CDR3 DNA reads as TGTGCCAGCAGTTTAAACAGGCTAGGGAATTTAGCCAAAAACATTCAGTACTTC. Amino acids: CASSLNRLGNLAKNIQYF.

This clonotype was seen only once. The chain joins TRBV5-4 to TRBJ2-7; D is ambiguous. The CDR3 covers 13 residues. Per germline, CDR1 SGHNT and CDR2 YYREEE (reference sequence). V was cut by 4 bases and J by 4 bases, with 12 bases left in between. The CDR3 DNA sequence: TGTGCCAGCAGCCGCATGGACCCTTACGAGCAGTACTTC. Amino acids: CASSRMDPYEQYF.

This clonotype appeared a few times. The chain has TRBV7-9 and TRBJ2-1, with D possibly TRBD1 on 8 matching bases. CDR3 size: 17 residues. Germline-derived CDR1 and CDR2 are SEHNR and FQNEAQ (reference sequence). V dropped 3 bases and J dropped 4 bases, with 19 bases sitting between them. CDR3 nucleotides: TGTGCCAGCAGCTTGGGGGAGGGGACAGGAGTTTACAATGAGCAGTTCTTC. Protein sequence: CASSLGEGTGVYNEQFF.